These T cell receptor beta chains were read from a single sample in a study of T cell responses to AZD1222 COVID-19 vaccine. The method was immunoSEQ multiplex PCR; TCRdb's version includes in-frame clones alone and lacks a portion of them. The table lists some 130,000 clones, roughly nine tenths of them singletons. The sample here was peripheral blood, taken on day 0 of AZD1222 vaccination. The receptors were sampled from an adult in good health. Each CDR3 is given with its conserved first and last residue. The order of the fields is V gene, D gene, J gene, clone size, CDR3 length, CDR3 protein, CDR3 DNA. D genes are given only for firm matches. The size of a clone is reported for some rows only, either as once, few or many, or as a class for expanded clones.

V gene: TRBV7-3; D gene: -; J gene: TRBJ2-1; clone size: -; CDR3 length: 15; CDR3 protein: CASSPRDRLDNEQFF; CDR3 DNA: TGTGCCAGCAGCCCTCGAGACAGACTCGACAATGAGCAGTTCTTC
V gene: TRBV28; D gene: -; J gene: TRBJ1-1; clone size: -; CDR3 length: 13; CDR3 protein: CASSLGTPPGAFF; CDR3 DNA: TGTGCCAGCAGTTTAGGGACACCACCCGGAGCTTTCTTT
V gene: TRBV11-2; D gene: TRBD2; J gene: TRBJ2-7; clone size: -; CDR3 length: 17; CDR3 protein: CASSLRLAGGSSYEQYF; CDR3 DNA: TGTGCCAGCAGTTTACGCCTAGCGGGGGGTTCCTCCTACGAGCAGTACTTC
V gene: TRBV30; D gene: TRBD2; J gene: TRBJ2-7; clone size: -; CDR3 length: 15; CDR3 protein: CAWGGGSGRSGEQYF; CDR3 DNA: TGTGCCTGGGGCGGCGGGAGCGGGAGATCGGGGGAGCAGTACTTC
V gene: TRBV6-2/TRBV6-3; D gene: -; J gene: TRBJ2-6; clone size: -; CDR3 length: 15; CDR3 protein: CASSYGGSGANVLTF; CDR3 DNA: TGTGCCAGCAGTTACGGGGGCTCTGGGGCCAACGTCCTGACTTTC
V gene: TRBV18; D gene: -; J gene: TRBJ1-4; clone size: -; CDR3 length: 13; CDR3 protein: CASSRGVYEKLFF; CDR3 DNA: TGTGCCAGCTCACGAGGGGTATACGAAAAACTGTTTTTT
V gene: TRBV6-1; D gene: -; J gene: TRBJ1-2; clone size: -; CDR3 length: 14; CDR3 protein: CASSEAAPNYGYTF; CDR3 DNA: TGTGCCAGCAGTGAAGCAGCGCCTAACTATGGCTACACCTTC
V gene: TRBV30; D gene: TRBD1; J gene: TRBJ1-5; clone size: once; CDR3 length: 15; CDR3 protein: CAWRPTGAPGQPQHF; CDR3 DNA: TGTGCCTGGAGACCGACAGGGGCCCCTGGTCAGCCCCAGCATTTT
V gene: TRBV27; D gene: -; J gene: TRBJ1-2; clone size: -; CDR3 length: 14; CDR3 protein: CASRSGNLNYGYTF; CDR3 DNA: TGTGCCAGCAGGTCGGGGAACCTTAACTATGGCTACACCTTC
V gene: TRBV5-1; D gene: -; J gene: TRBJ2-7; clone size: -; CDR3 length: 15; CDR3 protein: CASRPGDGSSYEQYF; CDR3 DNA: TGCGCCAGCAGACCTGGGGACGGGAGCTCCTACGAGCAGTACTTC
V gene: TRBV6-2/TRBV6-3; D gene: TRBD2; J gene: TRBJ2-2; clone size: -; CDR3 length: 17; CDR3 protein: CASSWGLAGRHTGELFF; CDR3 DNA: TGTGCCAGCAGTTGGGGACTAGCGGGACGTCACACCGGGGAGCTGTTTTTT
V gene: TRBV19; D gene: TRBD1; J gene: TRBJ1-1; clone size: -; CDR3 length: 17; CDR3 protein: CASTPGRAGGAQGEAFF; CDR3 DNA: TGTGCCAGTACCCCCGGCCGGGCAGGGGGCGCGCAGGGTGAAGCTTTCTTT
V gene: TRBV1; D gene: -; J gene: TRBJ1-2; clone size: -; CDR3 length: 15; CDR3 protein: CTSSQDRGPNYGYTF; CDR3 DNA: TGCACCAGCAGCCAAGACAGGGGGCCTAACTATGGCTACACCTTC
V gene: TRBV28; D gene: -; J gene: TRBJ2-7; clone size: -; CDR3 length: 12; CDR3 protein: CASKSSAYEQYF; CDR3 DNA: TGTGCCAGCAAGAGTAGCGCCTACGAGCAGTACTTC
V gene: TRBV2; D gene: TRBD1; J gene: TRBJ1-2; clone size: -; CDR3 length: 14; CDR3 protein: CASRSRTGADGYTF; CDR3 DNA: TGTGCCAGCAGGTCCCGGACAGGGGCAGACGGCTACACCTTC
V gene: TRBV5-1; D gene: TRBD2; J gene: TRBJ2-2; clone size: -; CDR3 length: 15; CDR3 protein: CASSLTSGSPGELFF; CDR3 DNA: TGCGCCAGCAGCTTGACTAGCGGGAGCCCCGGGGAGCTGTTTTTT
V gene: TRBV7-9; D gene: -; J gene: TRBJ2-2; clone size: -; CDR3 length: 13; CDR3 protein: CASSLKGTGELFF; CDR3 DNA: TGTGCCAGCAGCTTAAAAGGGACCGGGGAGCTGTTTTTT
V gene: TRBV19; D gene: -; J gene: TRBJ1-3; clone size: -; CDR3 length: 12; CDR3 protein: CASRSQRNTIYF; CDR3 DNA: TGTGCCAGTAGGAGCCAACGGAACACCATATATTTT
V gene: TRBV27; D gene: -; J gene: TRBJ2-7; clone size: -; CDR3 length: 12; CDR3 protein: CASSSPGWEQYF; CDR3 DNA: TGTGCCAGCAGTTCTCCCGGGTGGGAGCAGTACTTC
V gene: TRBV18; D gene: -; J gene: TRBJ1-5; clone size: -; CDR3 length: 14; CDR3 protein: CASSPGAANQPQHF; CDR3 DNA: TGTGCCAGCTCACCAGGGGCAGCTAACCAGCCCCAGCATTTT
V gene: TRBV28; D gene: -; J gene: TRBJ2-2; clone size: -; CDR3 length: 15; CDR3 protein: CASSLSRLATGELFF; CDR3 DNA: TGTGCCAGCAGTTTATCCAGGCTGGCCACCGGGGAGCTGTTTTTT
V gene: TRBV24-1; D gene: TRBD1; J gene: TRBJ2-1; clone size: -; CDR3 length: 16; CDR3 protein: CATSEARTGDTREQFF; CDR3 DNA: TGTGCCACCAGTGAAGCCAGGACAGGCGACACGAGGGAGCAGTTCTTC
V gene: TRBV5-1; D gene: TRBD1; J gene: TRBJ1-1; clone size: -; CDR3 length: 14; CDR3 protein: CASSRTGENTEAFF; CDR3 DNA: TGCGCCAGCAGCAGGACAGGGGAGAACACTGAAGCTTTCTTT
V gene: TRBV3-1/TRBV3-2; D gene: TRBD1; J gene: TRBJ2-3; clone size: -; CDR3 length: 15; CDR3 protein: CASSQWDRETDTQYF; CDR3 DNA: TGTGCCAGCAGCCAGTGGGACAGGGAGACAGATACGCAGTATTTT
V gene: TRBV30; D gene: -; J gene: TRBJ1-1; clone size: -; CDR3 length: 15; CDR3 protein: CAWSGDPGQNTEAFF; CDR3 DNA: TGTGCCTGGAGTGGGGACCCGGGACAGAACACTGAAGCTTTCTTT
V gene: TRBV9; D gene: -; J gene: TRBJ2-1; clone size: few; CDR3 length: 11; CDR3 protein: CASSVGDAQFF; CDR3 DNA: TGTGCCAGCAGCGTTGGTGACGCGCAGTTCTTC
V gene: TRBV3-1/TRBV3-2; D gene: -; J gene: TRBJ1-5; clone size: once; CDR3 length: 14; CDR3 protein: CASSQGRSNQPQHF; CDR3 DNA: TGTGCCAGCAGCCAAGGACGGAGCAATCAGCCCCAGCATTTT
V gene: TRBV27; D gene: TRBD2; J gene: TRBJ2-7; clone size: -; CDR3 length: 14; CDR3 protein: CASRTSGVNYEQYF; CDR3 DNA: TGTGCCAGCAGGACTAGCGGGGTAAACTACGAGCAGTACTTC
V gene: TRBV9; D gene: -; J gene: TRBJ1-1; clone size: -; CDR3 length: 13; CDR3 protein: CASSILQNTEAFF; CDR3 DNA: TGTGCCAGCAGCATATTACAGAACACTGAAGCTTTCTTT
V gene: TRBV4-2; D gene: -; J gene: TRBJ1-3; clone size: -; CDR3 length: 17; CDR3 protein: CASSPGGESSSGNTIYF; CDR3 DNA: TGTGCCAGCAGCCCCGGGGGGGAGTCGTCCTCTGGAAACACCATATATTTT
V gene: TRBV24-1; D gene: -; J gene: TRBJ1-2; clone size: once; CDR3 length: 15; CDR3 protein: CATSDPGEGVYGYTF; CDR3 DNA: TGTGCCACCAGTGACCCGGGGGAGGGGGTCTATGGCTACACCTTC
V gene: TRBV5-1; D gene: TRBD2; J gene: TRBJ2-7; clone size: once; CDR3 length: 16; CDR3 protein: CASSPTERGGSYEQYF; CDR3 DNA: TGCGCCAGCAGCCCTACCGAGCGGGGAGGGTCCTACGAGCAGTACTTC
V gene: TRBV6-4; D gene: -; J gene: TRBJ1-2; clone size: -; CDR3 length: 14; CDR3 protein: CASSDSPGAYGYTF; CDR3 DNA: TGTGCCAGCAGTGACTCGCCAGGGGCCTATGGCTACACCTTC
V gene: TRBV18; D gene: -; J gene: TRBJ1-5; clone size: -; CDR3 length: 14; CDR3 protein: CASSPDSSNQPQHF; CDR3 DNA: TGTGCCAGCTCCCCCGACAGTAGCAATCAGCCCCAGCATTTT
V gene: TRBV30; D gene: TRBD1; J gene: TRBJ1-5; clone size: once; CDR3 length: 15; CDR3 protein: CAWSGTGVSNQPQHF; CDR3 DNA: TGTGCCTGGAGTGGAACAGGGGTGAGCAATCAGCCCCAGCATTTT
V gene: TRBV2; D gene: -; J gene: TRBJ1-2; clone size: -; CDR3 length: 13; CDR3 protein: CASSVGGSAGYTF; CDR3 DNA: TGTGCCAGCAGTGTGGGGGGATCGGCTGGCTACACCTTC
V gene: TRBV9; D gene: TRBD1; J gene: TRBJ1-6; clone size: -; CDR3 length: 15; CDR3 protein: CASSVVEGAGSPLHF; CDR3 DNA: TGTGCCAGCAGCGTAGTGGAGGGGGCCGGTTCACCCCTCCACTTT
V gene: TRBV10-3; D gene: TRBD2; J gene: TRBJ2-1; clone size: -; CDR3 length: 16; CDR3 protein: CAIRASGTSGGNEQFF; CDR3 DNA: TGTGCCATCAGAGCCTCCGGAACTAGCGGGGGCAATGAGCAGTTCTTC
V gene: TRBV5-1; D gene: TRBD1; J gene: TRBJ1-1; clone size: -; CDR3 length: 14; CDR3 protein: CASRTQTGLTEAFF; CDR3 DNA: TGCGCCAGCAGGACCCAGACAGGGCTCACTGAAGCTTTCTTT
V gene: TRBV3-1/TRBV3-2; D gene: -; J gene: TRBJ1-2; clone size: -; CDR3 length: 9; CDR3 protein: CASSYPYTF; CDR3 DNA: TGTGCCAGCAGCTACCCCTACACCTTC
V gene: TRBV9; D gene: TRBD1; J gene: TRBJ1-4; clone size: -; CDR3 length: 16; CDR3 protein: CASSTHPQGAGEKLFF; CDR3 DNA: TGTGCCAGCAGCACCCACCCACAGGGGGCCGGGGAAAAACTGTTTTTT
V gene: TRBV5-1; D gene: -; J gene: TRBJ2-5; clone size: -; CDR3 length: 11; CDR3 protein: CASSYVGTQYF; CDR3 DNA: TGCGCCAGCAGCTACGTAGGGACCCAGTACTTC
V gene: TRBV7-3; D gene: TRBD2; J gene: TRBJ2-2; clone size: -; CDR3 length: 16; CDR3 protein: CASRGSGSLDTGELFF; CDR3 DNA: TGTGCCAGCAGGGGTAGCGGGAGCTTGGACACCGGGGAGCTGTTTTTT
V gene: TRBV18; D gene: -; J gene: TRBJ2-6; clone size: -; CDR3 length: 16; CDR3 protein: CASSPGRGAVANVLTF; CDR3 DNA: TGTGCCAGCTCACCGGGTCGGGGTGCAGTGGCCAACGTCCTGACTTTC